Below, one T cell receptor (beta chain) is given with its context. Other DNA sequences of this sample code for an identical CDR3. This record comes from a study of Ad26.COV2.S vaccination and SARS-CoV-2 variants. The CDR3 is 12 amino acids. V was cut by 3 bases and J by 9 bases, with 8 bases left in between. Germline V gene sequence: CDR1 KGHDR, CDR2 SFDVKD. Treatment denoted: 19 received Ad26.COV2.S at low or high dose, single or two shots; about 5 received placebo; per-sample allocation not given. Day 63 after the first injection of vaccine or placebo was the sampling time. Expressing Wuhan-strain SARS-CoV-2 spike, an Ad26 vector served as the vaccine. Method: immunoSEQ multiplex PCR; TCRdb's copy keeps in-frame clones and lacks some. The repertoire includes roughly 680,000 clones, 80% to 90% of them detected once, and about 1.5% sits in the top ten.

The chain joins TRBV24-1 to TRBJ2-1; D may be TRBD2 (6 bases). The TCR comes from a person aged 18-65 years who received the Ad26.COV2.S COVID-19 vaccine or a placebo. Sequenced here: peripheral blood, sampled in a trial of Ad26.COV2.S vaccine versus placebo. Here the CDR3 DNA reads TGTGCCACCAGTGATCCGGGACTTGAGCAGTTCTTC. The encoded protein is CATSDPGLEQFF.